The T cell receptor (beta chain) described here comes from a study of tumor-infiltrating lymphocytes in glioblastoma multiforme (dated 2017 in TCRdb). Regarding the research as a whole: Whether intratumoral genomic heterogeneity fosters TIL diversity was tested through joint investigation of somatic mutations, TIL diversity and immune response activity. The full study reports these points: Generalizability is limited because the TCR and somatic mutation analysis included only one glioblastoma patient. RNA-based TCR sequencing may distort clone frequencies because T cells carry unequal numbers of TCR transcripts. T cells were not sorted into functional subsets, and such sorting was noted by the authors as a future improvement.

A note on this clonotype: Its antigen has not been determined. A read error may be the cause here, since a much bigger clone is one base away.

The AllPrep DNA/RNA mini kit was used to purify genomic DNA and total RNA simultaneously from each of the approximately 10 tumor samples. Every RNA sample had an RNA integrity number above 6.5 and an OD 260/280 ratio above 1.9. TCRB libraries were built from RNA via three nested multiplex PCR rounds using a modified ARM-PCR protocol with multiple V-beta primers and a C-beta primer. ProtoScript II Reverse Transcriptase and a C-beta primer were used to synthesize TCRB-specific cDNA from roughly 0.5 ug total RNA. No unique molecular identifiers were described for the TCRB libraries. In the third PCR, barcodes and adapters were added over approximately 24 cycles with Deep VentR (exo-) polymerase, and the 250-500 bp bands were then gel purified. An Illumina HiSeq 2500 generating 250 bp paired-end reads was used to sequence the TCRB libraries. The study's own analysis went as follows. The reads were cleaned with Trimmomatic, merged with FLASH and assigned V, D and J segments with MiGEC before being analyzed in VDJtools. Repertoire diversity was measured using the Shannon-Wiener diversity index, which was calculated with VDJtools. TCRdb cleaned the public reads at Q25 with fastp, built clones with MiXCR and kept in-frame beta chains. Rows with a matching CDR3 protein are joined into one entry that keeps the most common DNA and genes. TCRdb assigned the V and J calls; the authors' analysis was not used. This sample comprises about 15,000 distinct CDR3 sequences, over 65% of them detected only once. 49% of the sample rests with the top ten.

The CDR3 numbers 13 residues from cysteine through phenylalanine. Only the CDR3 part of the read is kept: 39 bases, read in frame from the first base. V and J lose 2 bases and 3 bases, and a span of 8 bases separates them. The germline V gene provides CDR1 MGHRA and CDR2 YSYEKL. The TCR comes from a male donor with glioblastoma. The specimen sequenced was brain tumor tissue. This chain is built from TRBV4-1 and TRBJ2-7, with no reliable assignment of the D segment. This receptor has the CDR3 CASSQYLNYEQYF. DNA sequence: TGCGCCAGCAGCCAATATCTTAACTACGAGCAGTACTTC.